The next 20 T cell receptor beta chains were all read from a single sample in a study of vaccination effects on CD4 cells after COVID-19. Within the ViraFEST assay, antigen-specific CD4+ T cells underwent expansion with viral peptide pools prior to sequencing. It was after 10 days of culture that CD4+ T cells were isolated. Vaccinated recipients, who were negative for nucleocapsid antibodies, had no history of SARS-CoV-2 infection. No antigen is known for these receptors. Method: immunoSEQ multiplex PCR; TCRdb's copy keeps in-frame clones and lacks some. The sample has 28,000 or so clones; around three quarters are singletons. Sequences were derived from CD4+ T cells from PBMCs cultured with SARS-CoV-2 spike peptides, sampled before COVID-19 vaccination. The receptors originated from a human donor who received a COVID-19 vaccine.

The chain combines TRBV19 with TRBJ1-4; 7 bases map to TRBD1. V trimming: 9 bases; J trimming: 2 bases; junction bases outside the gene matches: 9. The germline CDR1 and CDR2 sequences are LNHDA and SQIVND (reference sequence). This CDR3 is 15 amino acids long. The CDR3 nucleotides read TGTGCCAGCGGCGGGACAGTTGATACTAATGAAAAACTGTTTTTT. The encoded protein is CASGGTVDTNEKLFF.

This chain connects TRBV4-1 to TRBJ2-1; 9 bases line up with TRBD1. The CDR3 has 21 residues. CDR1 is MGHRA and CDR2 is YSYEKL in the germline V gene. V shed 3 bases, J shed 4 bases, and the junction held 22 bases outside the gene matches. CDR3 loop: CASSQLFPWRSGQGGYNEQFF. CDR3 sequence (DNA): TGCGCCAGCAGCCAGCTGTTCCCTTGGCGATCGGGACAGGGAGGATACAATGAGCAGTTCTTC.

The J gene is TRBJ2-7, the V gene TRBV6-5, with 10 bases fitting TRBD2. Germline V gene data show CDR1 as MNHEY and CDR2 as SVGAGI. The CDR3 runs 14 residues. Trimming cost V 2 bases and J 3 bases; bases outside gene matches: 1. The CDR3 DNA follows: TGTGCCAGCAGTTACACTAGCGGGGTCTACGAGCAGTACTTC. Protein sequence: CASSYTSGVYEQYF.

J is TRBJ2-7 and V is TRBV5-1; D might be TRBD2 (5 bases). This CDR3 spans 13 amino acids. In germline, CDR1 is SGHRS, CDR2 YFSETQ. Trimming left V 0 bases short and J 6 bases short, with 10 bases between. CDR3 sequence: CASSLGWESEQYF. DNA for the CDR3: TGCGCCAGCAGCTTGGGGTGGGAGTCCGAGCAGTACTTC. The complete variable domain, with remaining parts taken from reference TRBV5-1 and TRBJ2-7, reads KAGVTQTPRYLIKTRGQQVTLSCSPISGHRSVSWYQQTPGQGLQFLFEYFSETQRNKGNFPGRFSGRQFSNSRSEMNVSTLELGDSALYLCASSLGWESEQYFGPGTRLTVT.

The rearrangement uses TRBV5-1 and TRBJ2-1; TRBD2 aligns across 7 bases. CDR3 length equals 16 residues. Germline V gives CDR1 SGHRS, CDR2 YFSETQ. V was clipped by 0 bases and J by 4 bases; unmatched bases: 7. The CDR3 region has the DNA TGCGCCAGCAGCTTGGATGGTAGCGGGCTGTACAATGAGCAGTTCTTC. It yields the protein CASSLDGSGLYNEQFF. The variable domain in full, completed from reference TRBV5-1 and TRBJ2-1, reads KAGVTQTPRYLIKTRGQQVTLSCSPISGHRSVSWYQQTPGQGLQFLFEYFSETQRNKGNFPGRFSGRQFSNSRSEMNVSTLELGDSALYLCASSLDGSGLYNEQFFGPGTRLTVL.

The chain joins TRBV5-4 to TRBJ2-7, with TRBD1 matching over 8 bases. CDR1 SGHNT and CDR2 YYREEE come from the germline V gene (reference sequence). This CDR3 has 14 amino acids. V was clipped by 5 bases and J by 3 bases; unmatched bases: 7. CDR3 DNA sequence: TGTGCCAGCAGTACCCGGGGACAGGACTACGAGCAGTACTTC. The encoded protein is CASSTRGQDYEQYF.

The V call is TRBV7-8, the J call TRBJ1-5, with D possibly being TRBD1 (6 bases). The germline V gene has CDR1 SGHVS and CDR2 FQNEAQ. Trimming pared 3 bases from V and 4 bases from J, leaving 10 bases between. The CDR3 is made up of 14 amino acids. CDR3 in DNA: TGTGCCAGCAGCTTTAGCCAGGGGAATCAGCCCCAGCATTTT. This gives the protein CASSFSQGNQPQHF.

The V call is TRBV5-5, the J call TRBJ2-7, with TRBD2 matching 8 bases. V lost 2 bases and J lost 4; bases outside the gene matches: 8. In germline, CDR1 is SGHKS, CDR2 YYEKEE (reference sequence). The CDR3 covers 15 residues. This chain's CDR3 is CASSFLSGTEYEQYF. CDR3 nucleotide sequence: TGTGCCAGCAGCTTTCTTAGCGGGACCGAATACGAGCAGTACTTC.

The chain is built from TRBV19 and TRBJ2-7; D uncertain. Trimming stripped 5 bases from V and 1 base from J, with 6 bases between. This CDR3 has 12 residues. Germline CDR1 reads LNHDA; CDR2 reads SQIVND (reference sequence). This CDR3 is CASSESSYEQYF. CDR3 in DNA: TGTGCCAGTAGTGAGAGTTCCTACGAGCAGTACTTC.

J is TRBJ2-1 and V is TRBV24-1, with D unclear. V was clipped by 4 bases and J by 0 bases, with 9 bases between them. The CDR3 has 15 residues. Per the germline V gene, CDR1 is KGHDR and CDR2 is SFDVKD. The CDR3: CATSEHFSSYNEQFF. The CDR3 DNA follows: TGTGCCACCAGTGAGCATTTTAGCTCCTACAATGAGCAGTTCTTC.

This clone was observed a single time. This chain connects TRBV7-9 to TRBJ1-6; 8 bases line up with TRBD1. This CDR3 is built from 15 residues. Germline V CDR1 and CDR2: SEHNR, FQNEAQ (reference sequence). Trimming took 5 bases from V and 3 from J; bases not matched to a gene: 3. CDR3 sequence reads: CASSQDRGYNSPLHF. The CDR3 coding sequence is TGTGCCAGCAGCCAAGACAGGGGCTATAATTCACCCCTCCACTTT.

The J gene is TRBJ1-3, the V gene TRBV29-1; 7 nucleotides line up with TRBD1. The ends lost 6 bases at V and 2 bases at J; junction bases unmatched: 10. Per the germline V gene, CDR1 is SQVTM and CDR2 is ANQGSEA. This CDR3 has 15 amino acids. As DNA, the CDR3 is TGCAGCGTAATAATAGACGGGACAGCTGGAAACACCATATATTTT. Translated, it gives CSVIIDGTAGNTIYF.

This sequence joins TRBV27 and TRBJ2-3; D may be TRBD1 (5 bases). Germline assignment: CDR1 MNHEY and CDR2 SMNVEV (reference sequence). V dropped 4 bases and J dropped 2 bases, with 10 bases sitting between them. The CDR3 contains 14 residues. CDR3 amino acids: CASSWGPHTDTQYF. Written as DNA, the CDR3 is TGTGCCAGCAGTTGGGGCCCCCACACAGATACGCAGTATTTT.

In this sample, this clone turned up once. The chain couples TRBV5-1 to TRBJ1-2; D possibly corresponds to TRBD1 (6 bases). V was trimmed by 7 bases and J by 3 bases, leaving 16 bases between them. Germline CDR1 SGHRS, CDR2 YFSETQ. The CDR3 length is 14 residues. CDR3 bases: TGCGCCAGCGGGGAGGACAGAGGAGACTATGGCTACACCTTC. Its translation is CASGEDRGDYGYTF.

V usage is TRBV7-2 and J usage is TRBJ1-2; maybe TRBD1 (5 bases). The CDR3 loop spans 11 amino acids. From germline, CDR1 is SGHTA and CDR2 FQGNSA. The germline V and J ends were trimmed by 4 bases and 8 bases, with 8 bases remaining between them. CDR3 protein: CASSWGMGYTF. The CDR3 DNA follows: TGTGCCAGCAGCTGGGGCATGGGCTACACCTTC.

This chain uses TRBV14 with TRBJ2-3, with D possibly being TRBD2 (6 bases). The CDR3 spans 16 residues. V lost 0 bases to trimming and J lost 6 bases, with 16 bases between them. CDR1 is SGHDN, CDR2 FVKESK, per germline. CDR3 sequence (DNA): TGTGCCAGCAGCCAAGATCACGTTCTTCGGGGGGATACGCAGTATTTT. Protein: CASSQDHVLRGDTQYF.

This clone was counted only a few times. CDR3 DNA: TGCGCCAGCAGCCAAGTTAACGGGGCCAACGTCCTGACTTTC. As protein: CASSQVNGANVLTF. This chain links TRBV4-1 with TRBJ2-6, with D unclear. CDR3 length equals 14 residues. Trimming took 1 base from V and 4 from J, leaving 5 bases between them. CDR1 is MGHRA, CDR2 YSYEKL, per germline.

The gene calls are TRBV18 and TRBJ2-3, with D perhaps matching TRBD1 (6 bases). CDR3 length: 15 residues. V was cut by 6 bases and J by 1 base, with 14 bases left in between. Germline V CDR1 and CDR2: KGHSH, LQKENI. The CDR3 spells CASSLQGRGTDTQYF. CDR3 nucleotide sequence: TGTGCCAGCTCGCTACAGGGCCGGGGCACAGATACGCAGTATTTT.

This chain links TRBV24-1 with TRBJ2-7; 10 bases are a match to TRBD2. Trimming at V came to 3 bases and at J to 4 bases, leaving 8 bases not matched to a gene. CDR3 length equals 16 residues. Germline loops: CDR1 KGHDR, CDR2 SFDVKD. The CDR3 DNA sequence: TGTGCCACCAGTGATGATAGAGCGGGGGGGCAATACGAGCAGTACTTC. Protein sequence: CATSDDRAGGQYEQYF.

The chain links TRBV6-5 to TRBJ2-7; 10 bases fit TRBD1. Germline V gene lookup returns CDR1 MNHEY and CDR2 SVGAGI. V lost 8 bases to trimming and J lost 2 bases; unmatched junction nucleotides: 6. This CDR3 has 14 amino acids. CDR3 in DNA: TGTGCCAGCTGGGGACAGGGGTTTCCCTACGAGCAGTACTTC. The encoded protein is CASWGQGFPYEQYF.